This TCR beta chain was captured by sequencing in a study of blood T cell repertoires in COVID-19. The assay was immunoSEQ multiplex PCR, and TCRdb's table has in-frame clones only and misses some. There are around 250,000 clones in the sample; about nine tenths occur only once, and 2.2% lies in the top ten. The CDR3 runs 14 residues. Trimming cost V 1 base and J 3 bases, with 10 bases left between them. Germline V gives CDR1 SGHAT, CDR2 FQNNGV. This chain connects TRBV11-2 to TRBJ2-7; D possibly corresponds to TRBD2 (7 bases). This clonotype originated in a man aged 25 to 45 who had recovered from COVID-19. Specimen: peripheral blood. Here the CDR3 DNA reads TGTGCCAGCAGCTTAGTAGGGGGGGACTACGAGCAGTACTTC. This encodes CASSLVGGDYEQYF. The full variable domain, in which reference TRBV11-2 and TRBJ2-7 provide the parts outside the CDR3, is EAGVAQSPRYKIIEKRQSVAFWCNPISGHATLYWYQQILGQGPKLLIQFQNNGVVDDSQLPKDRFSAERLKGVDSTLKIQPAKLEDSAVYLCASSLVGGDYEQYFGPGTRLTVT.